The clone carrying this TCR beta chain has ten or more counts. Antigen unknown. Previously described methods and listed TCR primers produced bulk TCR libraries. TCRdb analysed the PCR reads with MiXCR anew, one entry per CDR3 protein. In the table there are approximately 680,000 distinct CDR3 sequences, roughly 25% of which are singletons. The record originates from a study of molecular identifiers for immune sequencing clone quantification. Study-wide findings and caveats: The share of molecules held by clones above 20 RNA copies was over 99% in effector cells and under 1% in naive cells.

It was from around 18,000 to 910,000 sorted cells, with 10%, 30% or 50% RNA, that naive CD8 libraries came. Sorting was used to obtain naive CD8 T cells (CD8+CD4-CCR7+CD45RA+). The CDR3 covers 12 residues. Germline V gives CDR1 MNHEY, CDR2 SVGAGI. The V end was cut by 6 bases, the J end by 12 bases, with 15 bases between. The chain joins TRBV6-5 to TRBJ2-1, with D perhaps TRBD1 or TRBD2 (5 bases each). This receptor was identified in a human donor in good health. Some libraries in this study had Jurkat cell RNA spiked in. The sample was naive CD8+ T cells from blood, with Jurkat cell RNA spiked in. As to subset: FACS-sorted CD8+CD4-CCR7+CD45RA+ naive T cells. CDR3 protein: CASSYTGRGQFF. The CDR3 DNA reads TGTGCCAGCAGCTATACAGGTCGGGGGCAGTTCTTC.